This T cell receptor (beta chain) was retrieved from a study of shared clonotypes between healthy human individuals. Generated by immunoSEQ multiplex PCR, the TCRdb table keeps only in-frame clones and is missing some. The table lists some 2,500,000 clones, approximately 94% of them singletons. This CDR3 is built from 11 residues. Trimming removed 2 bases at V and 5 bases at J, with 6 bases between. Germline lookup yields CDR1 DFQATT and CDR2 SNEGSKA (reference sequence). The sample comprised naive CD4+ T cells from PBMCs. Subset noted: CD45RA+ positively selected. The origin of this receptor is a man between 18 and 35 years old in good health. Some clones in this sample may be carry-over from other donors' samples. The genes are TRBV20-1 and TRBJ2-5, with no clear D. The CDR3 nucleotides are TGCAGTGCTAGACCCTTGGAGACCCAGTACTTC. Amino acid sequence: CSARPLETQYF.